This T cell receptor (beta chain) stems from a study of blood T cell repertoires in COVID-19. Original processing methods: Researchers report that nucleated cell counts were estimated from reference gene primer amplification. Assay: immunoSEQ multiplex PCR; the TCRdb copy retains only in-frame clones and omits some. V and J calls and clone size are copied from that table; D and trimming were computed from the DNA. The table lists 130,000 or so clones, approximately 85% of them singletons. This clone showed up just a few times. Sequencing input: peripheral blood. This TCR derives from a human donor in a cohort sampled during active COVID-19.

The CDR3 loop reads CATSDSGTSGYNEQFF. CDR3 sequence (DNA): TGTGCCACCAGTGACTCCGGGACTAGCGGGTACAATGAGCAGTTCTTC. The chain is built from TRBV24-1 and TRBJ2-1, with 12 bases identical to TRBD2. The CDR3 runs 16 residues. With V trimmed by 4 bases and J by 4 bases, 4 bases remained unmatched. CDR1 and CDR2 (germline): KGHDR, SFDVKD.